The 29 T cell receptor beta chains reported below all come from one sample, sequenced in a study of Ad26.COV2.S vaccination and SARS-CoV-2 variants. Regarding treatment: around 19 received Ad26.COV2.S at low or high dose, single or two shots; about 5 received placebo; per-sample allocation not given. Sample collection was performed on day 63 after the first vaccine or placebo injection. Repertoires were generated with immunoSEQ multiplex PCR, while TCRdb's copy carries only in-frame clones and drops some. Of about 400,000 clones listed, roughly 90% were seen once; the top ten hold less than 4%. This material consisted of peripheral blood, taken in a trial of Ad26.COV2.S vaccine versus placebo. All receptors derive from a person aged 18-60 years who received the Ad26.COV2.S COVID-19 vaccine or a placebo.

The CDR3 here is CASRALAESYEQYF. The CDR3 coding sequence is TGTGCCAGCAGGGCTCTAGCGGAATCCTACGAGCAGTACTTC. The chain links TRBV27 to TRBJ2-7, with TRBD2 matching 7 bases. CDR3 length: 14 residues. CDR1 and CDR2 (germline): MNHEY, SMNVEV (reference sequence). The V gene end was trimmed by 6 bases and the J gene end by 1 base; junction bases not matched to a gene: 6.

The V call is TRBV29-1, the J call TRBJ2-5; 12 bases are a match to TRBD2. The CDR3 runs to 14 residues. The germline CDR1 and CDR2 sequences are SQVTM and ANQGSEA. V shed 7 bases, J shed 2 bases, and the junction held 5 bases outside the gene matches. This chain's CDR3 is CSASGLAGQETQYF. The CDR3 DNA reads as TGCAGCGCAAGCGGACTAGCGGGGCAAGAGACCCAGTACTTC.

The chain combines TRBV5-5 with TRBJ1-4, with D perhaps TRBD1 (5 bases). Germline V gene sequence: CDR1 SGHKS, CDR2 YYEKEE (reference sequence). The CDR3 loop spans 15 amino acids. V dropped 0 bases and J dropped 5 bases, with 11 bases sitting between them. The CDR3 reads CASSLVGAGNEKLFF. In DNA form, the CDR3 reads TGTGCCAGCAGCTTGGTCGGGGCTGGCAATGAAAAACTGTTTTTT.

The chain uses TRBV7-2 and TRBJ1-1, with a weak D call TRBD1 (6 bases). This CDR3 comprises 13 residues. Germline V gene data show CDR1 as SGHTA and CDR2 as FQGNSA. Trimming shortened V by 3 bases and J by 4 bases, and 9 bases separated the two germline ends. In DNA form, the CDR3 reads TGTGCCAGCAGCTTGGGGGGGCTCACTGAAGCTTTCTTT. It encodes CASSLGGLTEAFF. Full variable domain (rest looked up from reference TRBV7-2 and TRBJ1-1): GAGVSQSPSNKVTEKGKDVELRCDPISGHTALYWYRQSLGQGLEFLIYFQGNSAPDKSGLPSDRFSAERTGGSVSTLTIQRTQQEDSAVYLCASSLGGLTEAFFGQGTRLTVV.

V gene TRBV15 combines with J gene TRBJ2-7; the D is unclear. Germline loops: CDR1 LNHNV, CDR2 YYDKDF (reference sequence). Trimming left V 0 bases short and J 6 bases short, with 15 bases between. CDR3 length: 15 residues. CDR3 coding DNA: TGTGCCACCAGCAGAGATGTGAGGAGCTCGGGCGAGCAGTACTTC. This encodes CATSRDVRSSGEQYF.

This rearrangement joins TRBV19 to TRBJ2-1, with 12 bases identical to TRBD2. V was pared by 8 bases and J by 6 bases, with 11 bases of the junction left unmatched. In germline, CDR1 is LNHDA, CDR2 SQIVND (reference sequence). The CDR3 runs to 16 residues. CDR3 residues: CASRGGGLAGSNEQFF. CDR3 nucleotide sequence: TGTGCCAGTCGGGGGGGAGGACTAGCGGGGAGCAATGAGCAGTTCTTC.

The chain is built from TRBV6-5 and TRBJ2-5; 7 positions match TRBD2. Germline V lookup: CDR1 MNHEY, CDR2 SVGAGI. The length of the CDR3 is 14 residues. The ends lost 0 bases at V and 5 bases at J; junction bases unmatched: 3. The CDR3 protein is CASSYSGGMETQYF. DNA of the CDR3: TGTGCCAGCAGTTACTCCGGGGGGATGGAGACCCAGTACTTC.

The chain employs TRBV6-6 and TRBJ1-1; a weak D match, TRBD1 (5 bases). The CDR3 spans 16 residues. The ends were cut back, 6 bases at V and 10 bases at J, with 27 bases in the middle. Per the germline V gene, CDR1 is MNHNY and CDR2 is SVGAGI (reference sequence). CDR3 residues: CASRPSTPGGGSRAFF. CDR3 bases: TGTGCCAGCAGACCTTCCACCCCCGGGGGGGGATCCAGAGCTTTCTTT.

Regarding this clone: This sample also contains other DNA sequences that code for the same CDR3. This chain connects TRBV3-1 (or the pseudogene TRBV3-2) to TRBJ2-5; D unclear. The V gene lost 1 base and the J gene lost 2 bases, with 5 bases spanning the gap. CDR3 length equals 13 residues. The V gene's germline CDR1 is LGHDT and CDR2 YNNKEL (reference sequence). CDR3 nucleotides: TGTGCCAGCAGCCAAGGGCTACAAGAGACCCAGTACTTC. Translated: CASSQGLQETQYF.

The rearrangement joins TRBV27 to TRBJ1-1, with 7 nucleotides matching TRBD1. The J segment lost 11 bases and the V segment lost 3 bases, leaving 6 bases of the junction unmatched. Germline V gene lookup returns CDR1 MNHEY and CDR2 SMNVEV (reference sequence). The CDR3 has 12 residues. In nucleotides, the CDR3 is TGTGCCAGCAGTTTGGTAACAGGGGTTGCTTTCTTT. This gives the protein CASSLVTGVAFF.

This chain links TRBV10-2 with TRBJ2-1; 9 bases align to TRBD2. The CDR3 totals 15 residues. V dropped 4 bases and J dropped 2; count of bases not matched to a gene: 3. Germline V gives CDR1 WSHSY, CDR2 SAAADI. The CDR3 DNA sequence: TGCGCCAGCAGTGCAAGCGGGGGGACCTACAATGAGCAGTTCTTC. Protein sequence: CASSASGGTYNEQFF.

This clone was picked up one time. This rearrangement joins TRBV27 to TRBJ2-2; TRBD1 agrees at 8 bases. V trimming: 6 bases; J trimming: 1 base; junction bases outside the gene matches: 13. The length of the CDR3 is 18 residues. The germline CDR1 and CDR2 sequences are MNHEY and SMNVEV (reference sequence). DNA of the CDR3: TGTGCCAGCAGCGCTTTGACAGGGGACCTTTTGAACACCGGGGAGCTGTTTTTT. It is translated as CASSALTGDLLNTGELFF.

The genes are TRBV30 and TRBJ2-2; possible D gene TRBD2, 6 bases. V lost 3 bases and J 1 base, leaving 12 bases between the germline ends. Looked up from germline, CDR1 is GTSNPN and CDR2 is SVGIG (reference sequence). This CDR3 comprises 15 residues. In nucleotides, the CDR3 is TGTGCCTGGAGCCGGGGACTGATGAACACCGGGGAGCTGTTTTTT. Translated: CAWSRGLMNTGELFF. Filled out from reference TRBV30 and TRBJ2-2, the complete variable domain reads SQTIHQWPATLVQPVGSPLSLECTVEGTSNPNLYWYRQAAGRGLQLLFYSVGIGQISSEVPQNLSASRPQDRQFILSSKKLLLSDSGFYLCAWSRGLMNTGELFFGEGSRLTVL.

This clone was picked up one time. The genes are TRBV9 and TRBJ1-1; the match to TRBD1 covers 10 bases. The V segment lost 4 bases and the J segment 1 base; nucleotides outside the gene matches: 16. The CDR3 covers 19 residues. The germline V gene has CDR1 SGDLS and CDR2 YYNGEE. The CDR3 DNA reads TGTGCCAGCAGCCATTCAATCCGATCGGGACAGGGGACGAACACTGAAGCTTTCTTT. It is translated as CASSHSIRSGQGTNTEAFF.

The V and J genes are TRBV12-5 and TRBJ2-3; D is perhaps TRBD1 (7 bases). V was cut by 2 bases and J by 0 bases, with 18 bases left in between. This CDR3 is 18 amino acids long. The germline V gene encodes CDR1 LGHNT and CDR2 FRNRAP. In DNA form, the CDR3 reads TGTGCTAGTGGTTTGACCGAAACGGCGGGACAGAGCACAGATACGCAGTATTTT. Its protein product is CASGLTETAGQSTDTQYF.

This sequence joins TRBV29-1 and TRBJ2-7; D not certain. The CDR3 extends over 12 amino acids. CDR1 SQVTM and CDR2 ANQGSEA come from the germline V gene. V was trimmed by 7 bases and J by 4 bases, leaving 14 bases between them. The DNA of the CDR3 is TGCAGCGCTGGCCCTAACCTATACGAGCAGTACTTC. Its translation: CSAGPNLYEQYF.

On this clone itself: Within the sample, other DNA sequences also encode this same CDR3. For the CDR3, the DNA is TGTGCCAGCAGCGTCGGACAGGGAAGGACTGAAGCTTTCTTT. It is translated as CASSVGQGRTEAFF. This chain uses TRBV9 with TRBJ1-1; TRBD1 matches 8 bases. V shed 2 bases, J shed 5 bases, and the junction held 5 bases outside the gene matches. The CDR3 covers 14 residues. The germline CDR1 and CDR2 sequences are SGDLS and YYNGEE.

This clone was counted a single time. CDR3 sequence reads: CASSLEAPGRIQYF. For the CDR3, the DNA is TGTGCCAGCAGCTTAGAGGCCCCCGGACGGATTCAGTACTTC. The gene calls are TRBV7-2 and TRBJ2-4; no reliable D call. The CDR3 sequence is 14 residues long. In germline, CDR1 is SGHTA, CDR2 FQGNSA. Trimming took 1 base from V and 10 from J, leaving 14 bases between them.

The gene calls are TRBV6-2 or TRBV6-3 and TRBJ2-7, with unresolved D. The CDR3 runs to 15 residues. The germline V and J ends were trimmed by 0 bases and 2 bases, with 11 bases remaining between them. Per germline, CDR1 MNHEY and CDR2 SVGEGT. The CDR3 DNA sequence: TGTGCCAGCAGTTACTCCCTGGGGTCGGCCTACGAGCAGTACTTC. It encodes CASSYSLGSAYEQYF.

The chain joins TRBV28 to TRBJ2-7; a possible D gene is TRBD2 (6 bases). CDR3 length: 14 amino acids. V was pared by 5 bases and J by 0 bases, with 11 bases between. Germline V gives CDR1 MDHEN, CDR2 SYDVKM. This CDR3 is CASSPRESSYEQYF. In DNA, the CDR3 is TGTGCCAGCAGTCCCCGGGAGAGCTCCTACGAGCAGTACTTC. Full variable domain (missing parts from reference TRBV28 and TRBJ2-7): DVKVTQSSRYLVKRTGEKVFLECVQDMDHENMFWYRQDPGLGLRLIYFSYDVKMKEKGDIPEGYSVSREKKERFSLILESASTNQTSMYLCASSPRESSYEQYFGPGTRLTVT.

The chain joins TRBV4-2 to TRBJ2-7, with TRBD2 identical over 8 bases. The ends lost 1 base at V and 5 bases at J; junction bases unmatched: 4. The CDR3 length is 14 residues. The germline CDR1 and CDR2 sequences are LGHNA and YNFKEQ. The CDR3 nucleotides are TGTGCCAGCAGCCAAGGCGGGGGGAGGAACGAGCAGTACTTC. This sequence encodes CASSQGGGRNEQYF.

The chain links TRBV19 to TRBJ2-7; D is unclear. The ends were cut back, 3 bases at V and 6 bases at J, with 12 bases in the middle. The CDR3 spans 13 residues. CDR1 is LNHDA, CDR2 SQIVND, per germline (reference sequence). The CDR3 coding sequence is TGTGCCAGTAGTATCCCCACCGTACCCGAGCAGTACTTC. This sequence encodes CASSIPTVPEQYF.

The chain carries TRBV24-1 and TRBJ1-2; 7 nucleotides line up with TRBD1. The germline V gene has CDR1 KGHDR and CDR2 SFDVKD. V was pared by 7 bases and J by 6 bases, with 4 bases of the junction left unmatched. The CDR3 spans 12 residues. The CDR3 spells CATSQGGDGYTF. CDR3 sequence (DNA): TGTGCCACCAGCCAGGGGGGAGATGGCTACACCTTC.

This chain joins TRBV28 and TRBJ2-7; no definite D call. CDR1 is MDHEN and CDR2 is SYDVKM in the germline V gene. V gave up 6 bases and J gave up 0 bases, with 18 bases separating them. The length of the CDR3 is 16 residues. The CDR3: CASSYVFSLPSYEQYF. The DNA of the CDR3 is TGTGCCAGCAGCTATGTTTTTAGCCTCCCCTCCTACGAGCAGTACTTC. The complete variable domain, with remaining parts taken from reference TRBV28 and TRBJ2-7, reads DVKVTQSSRYLVKRTGEKVFLECVQDMDHENMFWYRQDPGLGLRLIYFSYDVKMKEKGDIPEGYSVSREKKERFSLILESASTNQTSMYLCASSYVFSLPSYEQYFGPGTRLTVT.

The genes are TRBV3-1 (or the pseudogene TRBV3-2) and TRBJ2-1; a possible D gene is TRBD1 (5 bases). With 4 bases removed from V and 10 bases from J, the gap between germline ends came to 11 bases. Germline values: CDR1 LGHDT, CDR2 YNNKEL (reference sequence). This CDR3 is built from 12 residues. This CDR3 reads CASSPRWGEQFF. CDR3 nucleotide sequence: TGTGCCAGCAGCCCCAGGTGGGGCGAGCAGTTCTTC.

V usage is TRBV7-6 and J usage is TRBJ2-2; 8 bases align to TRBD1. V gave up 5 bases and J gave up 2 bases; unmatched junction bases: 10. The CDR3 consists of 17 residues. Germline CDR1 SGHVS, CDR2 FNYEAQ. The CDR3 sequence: CASSPRGRGPNTGELFF. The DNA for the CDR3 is TGTGCCAGCAGCCCCAGAGGCAGGGGGCCTAACACCGGGGAGCTGTTTTTT.

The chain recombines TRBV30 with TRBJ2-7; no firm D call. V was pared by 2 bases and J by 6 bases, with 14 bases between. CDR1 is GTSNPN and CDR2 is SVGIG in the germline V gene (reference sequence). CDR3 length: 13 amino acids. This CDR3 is CAWSPRVDFEQYF. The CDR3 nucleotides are TGTGCCTGGAGTCCCCGTGTGGATTTCGAGCAGTACTTC.

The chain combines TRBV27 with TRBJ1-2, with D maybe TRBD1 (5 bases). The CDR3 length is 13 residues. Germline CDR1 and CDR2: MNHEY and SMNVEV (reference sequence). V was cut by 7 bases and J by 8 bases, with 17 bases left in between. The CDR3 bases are TGTGCCAGCACCCCCTCGGCCGGGGCGGGCTACACCTTC. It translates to CASTPSAGAGYTF.

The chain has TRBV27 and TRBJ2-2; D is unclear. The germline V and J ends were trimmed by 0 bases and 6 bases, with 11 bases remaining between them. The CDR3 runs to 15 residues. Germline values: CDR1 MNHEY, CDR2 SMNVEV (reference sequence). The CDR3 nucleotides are TGTGCCAGCAGTTTATCGGTCGCGTCGGCCGGGGAGCTGTTTTTT. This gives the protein CASSLSVASAGELFF.